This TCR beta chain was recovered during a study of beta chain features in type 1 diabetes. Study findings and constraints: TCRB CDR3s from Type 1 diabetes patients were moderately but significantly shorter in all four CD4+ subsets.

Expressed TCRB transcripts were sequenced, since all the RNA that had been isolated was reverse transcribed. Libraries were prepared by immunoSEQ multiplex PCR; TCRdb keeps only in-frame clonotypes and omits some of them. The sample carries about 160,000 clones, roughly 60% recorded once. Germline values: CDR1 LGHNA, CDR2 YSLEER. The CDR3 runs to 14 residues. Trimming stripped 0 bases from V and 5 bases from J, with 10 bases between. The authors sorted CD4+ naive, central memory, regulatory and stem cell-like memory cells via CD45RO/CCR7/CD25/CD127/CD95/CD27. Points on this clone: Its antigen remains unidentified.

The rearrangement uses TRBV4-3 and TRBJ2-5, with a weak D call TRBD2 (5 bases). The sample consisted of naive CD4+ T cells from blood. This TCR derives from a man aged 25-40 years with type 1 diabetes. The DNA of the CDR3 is TGCGCCAGCAGCCAAGATCGAGGGTGGGAGACCCAGTACTTC. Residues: CASSQDRGWETQYF.